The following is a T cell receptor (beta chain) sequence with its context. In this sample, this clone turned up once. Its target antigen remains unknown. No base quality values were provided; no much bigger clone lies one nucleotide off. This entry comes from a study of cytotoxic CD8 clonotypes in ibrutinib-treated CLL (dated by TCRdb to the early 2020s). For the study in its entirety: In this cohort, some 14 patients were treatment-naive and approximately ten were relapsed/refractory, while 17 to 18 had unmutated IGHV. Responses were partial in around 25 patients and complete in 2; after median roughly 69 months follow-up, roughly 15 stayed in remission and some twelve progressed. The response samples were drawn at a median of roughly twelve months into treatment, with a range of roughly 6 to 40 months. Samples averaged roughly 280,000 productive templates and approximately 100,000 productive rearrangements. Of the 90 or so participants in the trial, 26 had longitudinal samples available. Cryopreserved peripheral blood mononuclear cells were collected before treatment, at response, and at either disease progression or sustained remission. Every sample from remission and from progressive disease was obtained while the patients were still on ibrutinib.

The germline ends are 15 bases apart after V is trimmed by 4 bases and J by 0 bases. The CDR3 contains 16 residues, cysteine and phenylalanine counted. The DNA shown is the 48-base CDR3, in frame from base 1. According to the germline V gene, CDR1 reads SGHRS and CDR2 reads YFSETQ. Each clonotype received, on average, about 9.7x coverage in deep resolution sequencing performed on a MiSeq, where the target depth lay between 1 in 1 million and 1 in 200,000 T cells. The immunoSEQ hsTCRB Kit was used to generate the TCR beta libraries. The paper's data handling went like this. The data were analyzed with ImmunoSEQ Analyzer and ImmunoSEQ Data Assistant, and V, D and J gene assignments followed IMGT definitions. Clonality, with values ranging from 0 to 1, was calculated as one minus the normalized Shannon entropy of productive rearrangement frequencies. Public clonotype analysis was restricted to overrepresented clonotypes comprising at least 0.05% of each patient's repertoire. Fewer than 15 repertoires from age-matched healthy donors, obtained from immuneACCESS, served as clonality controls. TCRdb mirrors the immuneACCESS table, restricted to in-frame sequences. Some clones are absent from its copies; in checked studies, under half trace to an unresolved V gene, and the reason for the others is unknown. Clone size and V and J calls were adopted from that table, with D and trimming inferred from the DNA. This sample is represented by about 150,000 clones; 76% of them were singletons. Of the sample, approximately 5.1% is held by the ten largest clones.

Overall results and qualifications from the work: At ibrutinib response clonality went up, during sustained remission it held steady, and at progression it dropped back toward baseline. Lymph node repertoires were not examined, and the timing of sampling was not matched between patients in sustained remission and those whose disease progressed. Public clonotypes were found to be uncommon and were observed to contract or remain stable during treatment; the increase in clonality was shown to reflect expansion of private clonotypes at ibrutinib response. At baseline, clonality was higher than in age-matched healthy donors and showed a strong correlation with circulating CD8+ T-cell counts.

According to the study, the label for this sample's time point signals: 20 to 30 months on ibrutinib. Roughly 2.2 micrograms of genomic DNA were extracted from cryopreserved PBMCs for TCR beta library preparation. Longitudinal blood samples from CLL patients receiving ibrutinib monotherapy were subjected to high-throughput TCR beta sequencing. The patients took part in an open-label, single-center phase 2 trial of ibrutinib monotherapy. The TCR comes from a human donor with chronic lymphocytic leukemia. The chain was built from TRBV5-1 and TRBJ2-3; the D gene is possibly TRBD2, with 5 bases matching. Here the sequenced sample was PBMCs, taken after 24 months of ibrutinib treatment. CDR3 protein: CASSPGVAPSTDTQYF. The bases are TGCGCCAGCAGCCCCGGGGTAGCGCCTAGCACAGATACGCAGTATTTT. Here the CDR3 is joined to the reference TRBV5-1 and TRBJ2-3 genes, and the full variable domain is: KAGVTQTPRYLIKTRGQQVTLSCSPISGHRSVSWYQQTPGQGLQFLFEYFSETQRNKGNFPGRFSGRQFSNSRSEMNVSTLELGDSALYLCASSPGVAPSTDTQYFGPGTRLTVL.